The clone carrying this T cell receptor beta chain has a handful of counts. CDR1 is DFQATT and CDR2 is SNEGSKA in the germline V gene (reference sequence). The CDR3 is made up of 18 amino acids. PCR was run on genomic DNA. Multiplex PCR with 30 forward and 13 reverse primers amplified the TCR beta CDR3. One entry per CDR3 protein results from TCRdb running MiXCR on the multiplex PCR reads. The repertoire holds a few hundred thousand distinct CDR3 sequences, with around 47% as singletons. These data originate in a study of type 1 and type 2 diabetes patients. The clonotype was recovered from a young man with type 2 diabetes. Sequences were obtained from peripheral blood mononuclear cells (PBMCs). This rearrangement joins TRBV20-1 to TRBJ2-2, with D possibly matching TRBD2 (5 bases). This CDR3 reads CSAVSWVSGEMNTGELFF. The CDR3 nucleotides are TGCAGCGCTGTTTCATGGGTGAGCGGCGAAATGAACACCGGGGAGCTGTTTTTT.